The 27 T cell receptor beta chains presented below share a single source sample, sequenced in a study of CD8 T cells in ankylosing spondylitis. Each CDR3 protein is one row after TCRdb ran MiXCR on the 5' RACE reads. Among hundreds of thousands of distinct CDR3 sequences listed, less than 25% were seen once. Sequences were obtained from blood, either unsorted or a sorted T cell fraction (not recorded which). These TCRs come from a female donor with ankylosing spondylitis or in good health (not recorded which).

The chain has TRBV19 and TRBJ2-4, with D possibly being TRBD1 or TRBD2 (6 bases each). Trimming took off 4 bases at V and 7 bases at J, with 14 bases between the two ends. The CDR3 runs 14 residues. Germline CDR1 and CDR2: LNHDA and SQIVND (reference sequence). The CDR3 loop reads CASSSTGAMNIQYF. The CDR3 DNA reads TGTGCCAGTAGTAGCACGGGGGCGATGAACATTCAGTACTTC.

The rearrangement links TRBV20-1 to TRBJ1-1; no firm D call. Deletions cut 6 bases from V and 1 base from J, with 12 bases between. Germline CDR1 is DFQATT and CDR2 is SNEGSKA (reference sequence). CDR3 size: 13 residues. The CDR3 DNA sequence: TGCAGTGCCTTCGAATCGACGAACACTGAAGCTTTCTTT. Its translation is CSAFESTNTEAFF.

This clonotype has a handful of counts. The chain carries TRBV4-3 and TRBJ2-7; 8 bases are shared with TRBD1. J was trimmed by 5 bases and V by 5 bases; bases with no gene match: 8. This CDR3 has 14 amino acids. CDR1 LGHNA and CDR2 YSLEER come from the germline V gene. CDR3 loop: CASSVWTGLNEQYF. CDR3 DNA sequence: TGCGCCAGCAGCGTGTGGACAGGGTTGAACGAGCAGTACTTC.

This clonotype was recorded a few times. The V gene is TRBV20-1, the J gene TRBJ2-1; 13 bases fit TRBD2. This CDR3 region has 17 residues. The trim removed 2 bases at V and 5 bases at J, leaving 9 bases unmatched. Germline CDR1 and CDR2: DFQATT and SNEGSKA (reference sequence). The CDR3 is CSARRQPGTSGNNEQFF. The CDR3 coding sequence is TGCAGTGCTAGAAGACAACCCGGGACTAGCGGGAACAATGAGCAGTTCTTC.

This clonotype has a count of ten or more. The CDR3 here is CASSRPTGTGVTEAFF. Here the CDR3 DNA reads TGTGCCAGCAGTCGACCAACCGGGACAGGGGTAACTGAAGCTTTCTTT. This rearrangement joins TRBV12-3 or TRBV12-4 to TRBJ1-1; 10 nucleotides line up with TRBD1. V trimming: 5 bases; J trimming: 5 bases; junction bases outside the gene matches: 11. The CDR3 contains 16 residues.

This clonotype appeared a few times. The chain combines TRBV29-1 with TRBJ2-7; D ambiguous. In germline, CDR1 is SQVTM, CDR2 ANQGSEA. The CDR3 has 13 amino acids. Trimming shortened V by 4 bases and J by 1 base, and 11 bases separated the two germline ends. For the CDR3, the DNA is TGCAGCGTTGGTTCTTTTTCTTCCTACGAGCAGTACTTC. Its protein product is CSVGSFSSYEQYF.

V and J are TRBV19 and TRBJ2-1; TRBD2 might be the D (6 bases). The germline V and J ends were trimmed by 2 bases and 6 bases, with 11 bases remaining between them. CDR1 and CDR2 (germline): LNHDA, SQIVND (reference sequence). This CDR3 spans 14 amino acids. CDR3 residues: CASSIKLAVNEQFF. The CDR3 nucleotides read TGTGCCAGTAGTATAAAACTAGCAGTCAATGAGCAGTTCTTC.

This clonotype was detected a few times. V gene TRBV23-1 combines with J gene TRBJ1-6, with D unclear. TRBV23-1 belongs to the ORF category, with a function that is uncertain. The CDR3 runs to 10 residues. V gave up 7 bases and J gave up 11 bases, with 6 bases separating them. The CDR3 DNA sequence: TGCGCCAGCACCTCGACACCCCTCCACTTT. It yields the protein CASTSTPLHF.

Only a few counts were recorded for this clonotype. This rearrangement joins TRBV7-2 to TRBJ1-6; D remains ambiguous. Trimming pared 1 base from V and 5 bases from J, leaving 6 bases between. The CDR3 runs to 14 residues. Germline CDR1 and CDR2: SGHTA and FQGNSA. For the CDR3, the DNA is TGTGCCAGCAGCTTAGTAGCGGATAATTCACCCCTCCACTTT. Amino acid sequence: CASSLVADNSPLHF.

This sequence joins TRBV20-1 and TRBJ2-7; TRBD2 might be the D (6 bases). This CDR3 comprises 15 residues. Germline CDR1 and CDR2: DFQATT and SNEGSKA (reference sequence). Trimming took off 0 bases at V and 0 bases at J, with 12 bases between the two ends. CDR3 region: CSARDRGGISYEQYF. The CDR3 nucleotides are TGCAGTGCTAGAGATCGAGGCGGGATCTCCTACGAGCAGTACTTC.

This clonotype was found many times. The J gene is TRBJ2-7, the V gene TRBV6-1, with 7 bases lining up with TRBD1. The V gene end was trimmed by 4 bases and the J gene end by 5 bases; junction bases not matched to a gene: 8. Germline lookup yields CDR1 MNHNS and CDR2 SASEGT. The CDR3 is 14 residues long. In nucleotides, the CDR3 is TGTGCCAGCAGTGCGCCGGGACAGCCGGACGAGCAGTACTTC. This translates into CASSAPGQPDEQYF.

This clonotype was seen more than once but under ten times. The J gene is TRBJ2-7, the V gene TRBV5-6, with TRBD2 identical over 14 bases. Trimming cost V 4 bases and J 3 bases; bases outside gene matches: 6. This CDR3 comprises 16 residues. CDR1 and CDR2 (germline): SGHDT, YYEEEE. The CDR3 loop reads CASSGLAGGDFYEQYF. CDR3 nucleotides: TGTGCCAGCAGCGGACTAGCGGGAGGTGACTTCTACGAGCAGTACTTC. The full variable domain, with the rest looked up from reference TRBV5-6 and TRBJ2-7, is DAGVTQSPTHLIKTRGQQVTLRCSPKSGHDTVSWYQQALGQGPQFIFQYYEEEERQRGNFPDRFSGHQFPNYSSELNVNALLLGDSALYLCASSGLAGGDFYEQYFGPGTRLTVT.

V is TRBV10-1 and J is TRBJ2-2, with D possibly TRBD1 on 5 matching bases. The CDR3 consists of 13 residues. From germline, CDR1 is WNHNN and CDR2 SYGVQD (reference sequence). Trimming stripped 3 bases from V and 4 bases from J, with 6 bases between. The CDR3 region is CASSEGATGELFF. The DNA of the CDR3 is TGCGCCAGCAGTGAAGGGGCCACCGGGGAGCTGTTTTTT.

The CDR3 sequence: CASSQVDRAGANVLTF. The CDR3 bases are TGCGCCAGCAGCCAAGTGGACAGGGCTGGGGCCAACGTCCTGACTTTC. This chain joins TRBV4-1 and TRBJ2-6; TRBD1 aligns across 8 bases. Germline V CDR1 and CDR2: MGHRA, YSYEKL. The CDR3 spans 16 residues. Trimming cost V 1 base and J 2 bases; bases outside gene matches: 1.

The V gene is TRBV6-2 or TRBV6-3, the J gene TRBJ1-5; 8 bases agree with TRBD1. V trimming: 6 bases; J trimming: 7 bases; junction bases outside the gene matches: 11. Germline V gene data show CDR1 as MNHEY and CDR2 as SVGEGT. This CDR3 has 15 amino acids. The CDR3 protein is CASRSDRGVVQPQHF. The DNA of the CDR3 is TGTGCCAGCAGGAGCGACAGGGGAGTGGTGCAGCCCCAGCATTTT.

J is TRBJ1-5 and V is TRBV7-9; 8 nucleotides line up with TRBD1. Looked up from germline, CDR1 is SEHNR and CDR2 is FQNEAQ (reference sequence). V dropped 3 bases and J dropped 2; count of bases not matched to a gene: 9. The CDR3 runs 17 residues. As DNA, the CDR3 is TGTGCCAGCAGCTTGGGGGCAGGGGGCGAGGGCAATCAGCCCCAGCATTTT. Translation: CASSLGAGGEGNQPQHF.

Many counts were recorded for this clonotype. V gene TRBV14 combines with J gene TRBJ1-2; TRBD1 agrees at 7 bases. This CDR3 is built from 14 residues. CDR1 SGHDN and CDR2 FVKESK come from the germline V gene. Unmatched junction bases numbered 5, after V lost 1 base and J lost 6 bases. The DNA of the CDR3 is TGTGCCAGCAGCCAAGTACGACAGGGTGATGGCTACACCTTC. As protein: CASSQVRQGDGYTF.

This clonotype was seen at least ten times. V is TRBV29-1 and J is TRBJ2-2, with D possibly being TRBD1 (5 bases). Germline CDR1 SQVTM, CDR2 ANQGSEA. This CDR3 contains 15 residues. V shed 0 bases and J shed 4 bases, with 12 bases lying between them. The chain's CDR3 is CSVEDPARATGELFF. CDR3 DNA: TGCAGCGTTGAAGATCCCGCCAGGGCCACCGGGGAGCTGTTTTTT.

This clonotype has a handful of counts. V usage is TRBV7-2 and J usage is TRBJ2-7, with 9 nucleotides matching TRBD1. CDR3 length: 17 amino acids. CDR1 is SGHTA and CDR2 is FQGNSA in the germline V gene. The trim removed 0 bases at V and 2 bases at J, leaving 8 bases unmatched. The CDR3 sequence is CASSLASSGQGAYEQYF. CDR3 sequence (DNA): TGTGCCAGCAGCTTAGCCTCCTCGGGACAGGGTGCCTACGAGCAGTACTTC. Full variable domain (outside the CDR3, taken from reference TRBV7-2 and TRBJ2-7): GAGVSQSPSNKVTEKGKDVELRCDPISGHTALYWYRQSLGQGLEFLIYFQGNSAPDKSGLPSDRFSAERTGGSVSTLTIQRTQQEDSAVYLCASSLASSGQGAYEQYFGPGTRLTVT.

This rearrangement joins TRBV12-3 or TRBV12-4 to TRBJ1-5; D ambiguous. Deletions cut 2 bases from V and 8 bases from J, with 16 bases between. The CDR3 length is 15 residues. CDR3 amino acids: CASSLNAGSVEPQHF. The DNA of the CDR3 is TGTGCCAGCAGTTTAAACGCTGGGAGTGTAGAGCCCCAGCATTTT.

A few counts support this clonotype. This chain links TRBV5-1 with TRBJ2-7, with D unresolved. Trimming removed 6 bases from V and 1 base from J, with 11 bases in between. The CDR3 contains 13 residues. Per the germline V gene, CDR1 is SGHRS and CDR2 is YFSETQ. The CDR3 nucleotides read TGCGCCAGCAACGCGGCGACTTCCTACGAGCAGTACTTC. It is translated as CASNAATSYEQYF. Full variable domain (rest looked up from reference TRBV5-1 and TRBJ2-7): KAGVTQTPRYLIKTRGQQVTLSCSPISGHRSVSWYQQTPGQGLQFLFEYFSETQRNKGNFPGRFSGRQFSNSRSEMNVSTLELGDSALYLCASNAATSYEQYFGPGTRLTVT.

V gene TRBV4-2 combines with J gene TRBJ2-1, with 7 bases matching TRBD1. V was clipped by 5 bases and J by 8 bases; unmatched bases: 24. CDR3 size: 19 residues. In germline, CDR1 is LGHNA, CDR2 YNFKEQ. CDR3 protein: CASSADRVAVFKAADEQFF. The CDR3 bases are TGTGCCAGCAGCGCCGACAGGGTCGCGGTTTTTAAGGCGGCGGATGAGCAGTTCTTC.

The chain is built from TRBV7-2 and TRBJ2-5; 10 bases fit TRBD2. Germline lookup yields CDR1 SGHTA and CDR2 FQGNSA. Trimming cost V 7 bases and J 5 bases; bases outside gene matches: 10. CDR3 size: 15 residues. CDR3 residues: CASTRLAGVRETQYF. In DNA, the CDR3 is TGTGCCAGCACCCGCCTAGCGGGAGTTCGTGAGACCCAGTACTTC.

This sequence joins TRBV20-1 and TRBJ2-3; unclear D gene. V was cut by 5 bases and J by 2 bases, with 11 bases left in between. Germline V gene lookup returns CDR1 DFQATT and CDR2 SNEGSKA (reference sequence). CDR3 length equals 13 residues. This chain's CDR3 is CSAHLQLTDTQYF. As DNA, the CDR3 is TGCAGTGCTCATCTTCAGCTCACAGATACGCAGTATTTT.

This clonotype was picked up a small number of times. The chain couples TRBV29-1 to TRBJ2-7; 8 bases align to TRBD1. CDR3 length: 14 amino acids. Germline V gene data show CDR1 as SQVTM and CDR2 as ANQGSEA. Losses at the gene ends were 6 bases for V and 6 bases for J; bases not matched to a gene: 13. The CDR3 DNA follows: TGCAGCGTAAAACAGGGGGTTACGTCGTCCGAGCAGTACTTC. Translating it yields CSVKQGVTSSEQYF.

This clonotype has at least ten counts. The chain is built from TRBV15 and TRBJ2-1, with D perhaps matching TRBD1 or TRBD2 (5 bases each). V shed 0 bases and J shed 9 bases, with 18 bases lying between them. Looked up from germline, CDR1 is LNHNV and CDR2 is YYDKDF (reference sequence). This CDR3 is built from 16 residues. The CDR3 loop is CATSRDLLGSQGEQFF. CDR3 coding DNA: TGTGCCACCAGCAGAGATCTCCTGGGGAGTCAGGGTGAGCAGTTCTTC.

The chain couples TRBV10-3 to TRBJ1-1; D remains unclear. This CDR3 is built from 13 residues. Trimming removed 7 bases from V and 4 bases from J, with 13 bases in between. Germline V gives CDR1 ENHRY, CDR2 SYGVKD. In DNA, the CDR3 is TGTGCCATCACCACGGATGAGGGCACTGAAGCTTTCTTT. It specifies CAITTDEGTEAFF.